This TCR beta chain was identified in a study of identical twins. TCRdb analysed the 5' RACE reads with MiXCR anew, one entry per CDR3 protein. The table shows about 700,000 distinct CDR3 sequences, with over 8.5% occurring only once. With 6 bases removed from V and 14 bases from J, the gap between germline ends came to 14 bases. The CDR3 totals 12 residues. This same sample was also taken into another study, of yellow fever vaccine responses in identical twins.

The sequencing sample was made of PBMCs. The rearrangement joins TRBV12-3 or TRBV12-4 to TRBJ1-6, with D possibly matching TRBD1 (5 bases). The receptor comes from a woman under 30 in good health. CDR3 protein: CASRTDLGTLHF. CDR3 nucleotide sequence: TGTGCCAGCAGGACAGATTTGGGCACCCTCCACTTT.